This is a list of T cell receptor beta chains from one sample in a study of cytomegalovirus exposure and HLA in healthy donors. The protocol was immunoSEQ multiplex PCR, while the TCRdb copy is restricted to in-frame clones and leaves out a portion. The repertoire has 150,000 to 200,000 clones, about 70% of them found once; the top ten carry 1.5% to 2%. Material: PBMCs. The receptors originated from a woman aged 25 to 39 in good health and CMV-seronegative. Each CDR3 is given without its conserved first and last residue. Each record gives: V gene, CDR3 protein.

v_gene: TRBV10-3; CDR3aa: AISAGQGAREQY
v_gene: TRBV11-1; CDR3aa: ATSTSGSNTQY
v_gene: TRBV11-2; CDR3aa: ASSSRTARNEQF
v_gene: TRBV19; CDR3aa: ASSIPGQGNTEAF
v_gene: TRBV7-3; CDR3aa: ASRARGGTEAF
v_gene: TRBV18; CDR3aa: ASSPGWGGLTEAF
v_gene: TRBV27; CDR3aa: ASRQPGLGDEQF
v_gene: TRBV19; CDR3aa: AGGRGNTGELF
v_gene: TRBV5-6; CDR3aa: ASSLLGPEQY
v_gene: TRBV7-9; CDR3aa: ASSPEDSNQPQH
v_gene: TRBV5-6; CDR3aa: ASSHLGVVRTDTQY
v_gene: TRBV30; CDR3aa: AWSPDRGNEKLF
v_gene: TRBV29-1; CDR3aa: SVELTGTAPYEQY
v_gene: TRBV6-1; CDR3aa: ASRRGTGVGETQY
v_gene: TRBV7-9; CDR3aa: ASSQDSNQPQH
v_gene: TRBV4-2; CDR3aa: ASSQEGQTNTEAF
v_gene: TRBV25-1; CDR3aa: ASRAPTEHEQY
v_gene: TRBV4-1; CDR3aa: ASSLRDREYGYT
v_gene: TRBV7-2; CDR3aa: ASSPTRRGTNT
v_gene: TRBV7-3; CDR3aa: ASSLTPRGEQF
v_gene: TRBV2; CDR3aa: ASSSQRSYNEQF
v_gene: TRBV2; CDR3aa: ASSARTGGNEPQH
v_gene: TRBV4-1; CDR3aa: ASSQVATGADTQY
v_gene: TRBV7-2; CDR3aa: ASSLGRLAGVVALDTQY
v_gene: TRBV9; CDR3aa: ASSVGDSGLDEQY
v_gene: TRBV7-9; CDR3aa: ASCMYDEQY
v_gene: TRBV9; CDR3aa: ASSAMDRVGTYEQY
v_gene: TRBV2; CDR3aa: ASRAAGAHGYT